This TCR beta chain was captured by sequencing in a study of shared clonotypes between healthy human individuals. Study summary: Three plates each covered CD4 naive and memory; CD8 naive two, CD8 memory one.

TCRdb keeps only in-frame clones here, not all; method: immunoSEQ multiplex PCR. The data contain approximately 1.9 million clones, 93% of them singletons. V shed 1 base, J shed 6 bases, and the junction held 2 bases outside the gene matches. Germline V gene data show CDR1 as MDHEN and CDR2 as SYDVKM. This CDR3 contains 13 residues. In the naive CD8 group, cells lacked CD45RO and were positively selected for CCR7, so terminally differentiated effector memory CD45RA+ cells were left out. General study results and limits: Measured sharing among donors was expected to vary with sequencing depth. In contrast to clonotypes shared by all four donors, non-shared clonotypes had lower generation probabilities.

A note on this clone: No antigen is known for it.

This TCR derives from a man younger than 30 in good health. Some clones in this sample may be carry-over from other donors' samples. This chain connects TRBV28 to TRBJ2-7, with 8 bases identical to TRBD1. Input material: naive CD8+ T cells from PBMCs. In DNA, the CDR3 is TGTGCCAGCAGTTTATCCACAGGGGGCGAGCAGTACTTC. The encoded protein is CASSLSTGGEQYF.